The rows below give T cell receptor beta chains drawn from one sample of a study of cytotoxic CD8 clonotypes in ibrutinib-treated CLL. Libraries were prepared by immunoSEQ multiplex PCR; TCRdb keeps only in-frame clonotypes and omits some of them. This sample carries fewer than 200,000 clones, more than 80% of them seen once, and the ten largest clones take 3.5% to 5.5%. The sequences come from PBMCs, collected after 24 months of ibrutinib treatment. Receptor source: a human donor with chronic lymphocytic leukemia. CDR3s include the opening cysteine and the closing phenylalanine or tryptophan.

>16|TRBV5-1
CASSLGGWGPNYEQYF
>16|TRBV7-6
CASSFMLRGSGNTIYF
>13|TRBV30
CAWSGGAGNTIYF
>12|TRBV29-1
CRARKGRYEQYF
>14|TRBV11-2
CASRTGQSYDGYTF
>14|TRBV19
CASSLTHYTGELFF
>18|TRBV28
CASSLTSYRGTAAMEAFF
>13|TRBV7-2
CASSLVRGDEQFF
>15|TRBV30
CAWSPGQPGQETQYF
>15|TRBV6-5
CASTRTWGSNQPQHF
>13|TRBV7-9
CAKQGFNTGELFF
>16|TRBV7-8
CASSLSGANSNQPQHF
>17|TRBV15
CATSSERQYYHTGELFF
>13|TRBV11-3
CASSLAVGTEAFF
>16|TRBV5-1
CASSLKQDVWGNTIYF
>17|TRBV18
CASSPRSGARSYNEQFF
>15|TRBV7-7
CASSLGTRIQETQYF
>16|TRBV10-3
CAISESTGLSYNEQFF
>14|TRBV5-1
CASSFRTGNYGYTF
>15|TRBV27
CASSLAGALNTEAFF
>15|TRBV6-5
CASRNGRRAGQPQHF
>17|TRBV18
CASSPTPLTGPGNTIYF
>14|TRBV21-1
CASSKERSYNEQFF
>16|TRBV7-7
CASSLGPILSHTEAFF
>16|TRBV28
CASSFPKTGGNTEAFF
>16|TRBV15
CATSRTSGRVWNEQFF
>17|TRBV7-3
CASSLLLAGKSSYEQYF
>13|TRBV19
CASTAPDTGELFF
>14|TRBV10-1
CASSGGQTGNTIYF
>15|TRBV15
CATSRDSGAGETQYF
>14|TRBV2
CASSDRQGNTEAFF
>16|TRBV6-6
CASSQLGGASNEKLFF
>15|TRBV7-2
CASSLTTVSTDTQYF
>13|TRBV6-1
CASGGQRNTEAFF
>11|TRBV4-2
CASSQGRDRYF
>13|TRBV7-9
CASSPGGGETQYF
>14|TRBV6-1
CASSHQGGNEKLFF
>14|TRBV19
CASSGLANSYEQYF
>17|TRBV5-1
CASSPGLTSGSHLEQFF
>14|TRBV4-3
CASSQDRDIGEQYF
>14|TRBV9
CASSPRVLTDTQYF
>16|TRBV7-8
CASKYSGTRGTGELFF
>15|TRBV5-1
CASSFGGTGERTLFF
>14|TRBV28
CATTGWGANYGYTF
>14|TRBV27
CASSRKRETYEQYF
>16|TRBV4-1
CASSQEGSGGAAEQFF
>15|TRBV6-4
CASSEGPSSYNEQFF
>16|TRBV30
CAWSWGGGDRGQPQHF